This T cell receptor beta chain derives from a study of blood T cell repertoires in COVID-19. Study overall: Samples came from the United States, Italy and Spain, spanning acute and convalescent COVID-19. Sample material is recorded as cDNA or gDNA derived from T cells, B-cell-depleted T cells, or PBMCs.

As originally analysed: Reference gene primer amplification gave estimated nucleated cell counts. Some clones are missing from TCRdb's copy, which holds only in-frame ones; the method was immunoSEQ multiplex PCR. V and J calls plus clone size are reproduced from that table; the DNA served to infer D and trimming. The sample has roughly 150,000 clones; about 90% are singletons. The specimen sequenced was peripheral blood. The sequence came from a man older than 75 with acute or convalescent COVID-19.

The CDR3 region has the DNA TGTGCCAGCAGCTTGTTGGGACAGGGGGACTATGGCTACACCTTC. Translation: CASSLLGQGDYGYTF. This chain uses TRBV5-8 with TRBJ1-2; 11 bases line up with TRBD1. Germline V lookup: CDR1 SGHTS, CDR2 YDEGEE. The CDR3 totals 15 residues. Trimming at V came to 1 base and at J to 3 bases, leaving 2 bases not matched to a gene.